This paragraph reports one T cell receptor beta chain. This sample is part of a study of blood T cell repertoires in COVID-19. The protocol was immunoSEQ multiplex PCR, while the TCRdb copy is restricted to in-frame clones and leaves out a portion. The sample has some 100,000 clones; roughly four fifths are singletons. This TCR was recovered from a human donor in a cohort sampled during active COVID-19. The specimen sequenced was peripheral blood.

The CDR3 region is CASSSGTDPYGYTF. CDR3 sequence (DNA): TGTGCCAGCAGCTCAGGTACTGACCCCTATGGCTACACCTTC. The rearrangement links TRBV5-4 to TRBJ1-2; D uncertain. In germline, CDR1 is SGHNT, CDR2 YYREEE (reference sequence). CDR3 size: 14 residues. V was clipped by 3 bases and J by 4 bases, with 13 bases between them.